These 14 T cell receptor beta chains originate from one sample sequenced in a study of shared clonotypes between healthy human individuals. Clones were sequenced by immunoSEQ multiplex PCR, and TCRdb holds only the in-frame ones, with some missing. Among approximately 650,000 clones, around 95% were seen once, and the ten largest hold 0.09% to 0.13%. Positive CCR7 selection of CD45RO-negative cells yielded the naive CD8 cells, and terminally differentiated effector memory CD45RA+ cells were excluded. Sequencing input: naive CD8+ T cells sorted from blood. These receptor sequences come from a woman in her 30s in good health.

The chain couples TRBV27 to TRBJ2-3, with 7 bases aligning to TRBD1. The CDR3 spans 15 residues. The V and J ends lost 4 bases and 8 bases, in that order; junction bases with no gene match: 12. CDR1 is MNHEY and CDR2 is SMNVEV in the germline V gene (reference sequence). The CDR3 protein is CASSSGTEGRGTQYF. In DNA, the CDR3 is TGTGCCAGCAGTTCCGGGACAGAGGGGCGTGGTACGCAGTATTTT.

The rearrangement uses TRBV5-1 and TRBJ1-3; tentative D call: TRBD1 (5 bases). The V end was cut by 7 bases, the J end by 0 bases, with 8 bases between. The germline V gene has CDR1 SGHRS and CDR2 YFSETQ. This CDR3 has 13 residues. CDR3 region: CASVGDSGNTIYF. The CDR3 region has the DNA TGCGCCAGCGTGGGGGACTCTGGAAACACCATATATTTT.

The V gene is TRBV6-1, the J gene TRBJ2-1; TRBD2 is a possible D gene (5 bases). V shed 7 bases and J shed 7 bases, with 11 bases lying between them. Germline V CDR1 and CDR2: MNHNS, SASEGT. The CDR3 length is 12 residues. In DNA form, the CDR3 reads TGTGCCAGCACCACGGACTTGAATGAGCAGTTCTTC. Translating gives CASTTDLNEQFF.

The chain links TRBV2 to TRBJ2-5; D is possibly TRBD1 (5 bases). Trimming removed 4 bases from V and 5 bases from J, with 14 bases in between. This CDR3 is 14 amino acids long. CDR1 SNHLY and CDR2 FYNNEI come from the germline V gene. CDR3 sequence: CASSGPRAGETQYF. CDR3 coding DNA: TGTGCCAGCAGTGGGCCCCGGGCAGGGGAGACCCAGTACTTC.

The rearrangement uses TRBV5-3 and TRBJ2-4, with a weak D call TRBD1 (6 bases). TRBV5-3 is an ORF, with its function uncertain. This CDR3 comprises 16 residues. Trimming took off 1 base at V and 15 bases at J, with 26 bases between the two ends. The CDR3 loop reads CARSLFVAGTSPGVYF. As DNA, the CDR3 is TGTGCCAGAAGCTTGTTCGTGGCCGGGACAAGTCCCGGGGTGTACTTC.

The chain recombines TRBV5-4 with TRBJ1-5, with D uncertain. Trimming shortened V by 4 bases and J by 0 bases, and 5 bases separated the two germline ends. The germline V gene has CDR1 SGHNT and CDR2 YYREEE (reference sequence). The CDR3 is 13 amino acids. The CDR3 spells CASSIDSNQPQHF. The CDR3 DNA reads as TGTGCCAGCAGCATTGATAGCAATCAGCCCCAGCATTTT. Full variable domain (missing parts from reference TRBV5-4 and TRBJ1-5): ETGVTQSPTHLIKTRGQQVTLRCSSQSGHNTVSWYQQALGQGPQFIFQYYREEENGRGNFPPRFSGLQFPNYSSELNVNALELDDSALYLCASSIDSNQPQHFGDGTRLSIL.

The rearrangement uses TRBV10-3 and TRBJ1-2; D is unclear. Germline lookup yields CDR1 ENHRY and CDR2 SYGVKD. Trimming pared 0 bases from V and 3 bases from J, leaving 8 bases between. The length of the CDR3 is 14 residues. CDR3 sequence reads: CAISESRQDYGYTF. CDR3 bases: TGTGCCATCAGTGAGTCCAGGCAGGACTATGGCTACACCTTC.

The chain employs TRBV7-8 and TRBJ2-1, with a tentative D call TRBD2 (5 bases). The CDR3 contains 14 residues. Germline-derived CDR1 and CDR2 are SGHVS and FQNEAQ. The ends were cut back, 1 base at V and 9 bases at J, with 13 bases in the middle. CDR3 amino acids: CASSLDGEPVEQFF. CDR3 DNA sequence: TGTGCCAGCAGCTTAGACGGGGAACCGGTTGAGCAGTTCTTC.

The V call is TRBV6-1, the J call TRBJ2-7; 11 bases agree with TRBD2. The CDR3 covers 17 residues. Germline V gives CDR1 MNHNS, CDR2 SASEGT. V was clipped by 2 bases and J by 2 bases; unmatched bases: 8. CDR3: CASSESIGTSGPYEQYF. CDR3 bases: TGTGCCAGCAGTGAATCGATTGGGACTAGCGGACCCTACGAGCAGTACTTC.

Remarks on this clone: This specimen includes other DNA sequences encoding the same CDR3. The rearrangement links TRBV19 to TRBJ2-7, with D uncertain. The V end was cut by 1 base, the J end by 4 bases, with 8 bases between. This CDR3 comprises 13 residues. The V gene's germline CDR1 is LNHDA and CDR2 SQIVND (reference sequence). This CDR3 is CASSIGVTYEQYF. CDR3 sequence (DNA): TGTGCCAGTAGTATAGGAGTTACATACGAGCAGTACTTC.

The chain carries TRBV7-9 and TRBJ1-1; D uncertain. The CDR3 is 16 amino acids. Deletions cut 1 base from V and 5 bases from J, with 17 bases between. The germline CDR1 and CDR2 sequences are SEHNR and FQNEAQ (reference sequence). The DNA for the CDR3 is TGTGCCAGCAGCTTAGTCGTCTGGACCGGAGGAACTGAAGCTTTCTTT. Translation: CASSLVVWTGGTEAFF. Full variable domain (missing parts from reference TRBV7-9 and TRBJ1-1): DTGVSQNPRHKITKRGQNVTFRCDPISEHNRLYWYRQTLGQGPEFLTYFQNEAQLEKSRLLSDRFSAERPKGSFSTLEIQRTEQGDSAMYLCASSLVVWTGGTEAFFGQGTRLTVV.

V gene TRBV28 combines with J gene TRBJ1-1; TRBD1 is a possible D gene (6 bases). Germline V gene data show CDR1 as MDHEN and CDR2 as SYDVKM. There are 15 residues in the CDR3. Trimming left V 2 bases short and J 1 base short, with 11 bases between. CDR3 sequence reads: CASSLRGGRNTEAFF. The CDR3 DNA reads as TGTGCCAGCAGTTTAAGGGGGGGTCGGAACACTGAAGCTTTCTTT.

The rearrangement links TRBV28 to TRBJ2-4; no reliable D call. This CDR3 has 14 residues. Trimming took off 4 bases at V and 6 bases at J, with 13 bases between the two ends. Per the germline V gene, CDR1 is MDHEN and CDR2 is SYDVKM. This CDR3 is CASSSKTGINIQYF. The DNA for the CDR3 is TGTGCCAGCAGTTCTAAAACTGGGATAAACATTCAGTACTTC. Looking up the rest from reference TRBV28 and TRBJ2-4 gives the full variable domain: DVKVTQSSRYLVKRTGEKVFLECVQDMDHENMFWYRQDPGLGLRLIYFSYDVKMKEKGDIPEGYSVSREKKERFSLILESASTNQTSMYLCASSSKTGINIQYFGAGTRLSVL.

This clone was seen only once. CDR3 sequence (DNA): TGTGCCAGCAGCGCCGGACTAGCGGGAGGTGAGCAGTTCTTC. Its translation is CASSAGLAGGEQFF. V usage is TRBV9 and J usage is TRBJ2-1; 14 positions agree with TRBD2. The CDR3 length is 14 residues. Trimming at V came to 3 bases and at J to 9 bases, leaving 2 bases not matched to a gene. Germline V gene data show CDR1 as SGDLS and CDR2 as YYNGEE.